The 24 T cell receptor beta chains below come from one sample, sequenced in a study of T cell responses to AZD1222 COVID-19 vaccine. The method was immunoSEQ multiplex PCR; TCRdb's version includes in-frame clones alone and lacks a portion of them. The sample has approximately 170,000 clones; more than 80% are singletons. Sequencing was performed on peripheral blood, taken on day 0 of AZD1222 vaccination. These receptors originate from an adult in good health.

The V and J genes are TRBV6-5 and TRBJ1-1; 9 positions match TRBD1. The CDR3 spans 14 residues. The germline V gene encodes CDR1 MNHEY and CDR2 SVGAGI. Trimming cost V 6 bases and J 7 bases; bases outside gene matches: 9. The CDR3 loop reads CASSVTGGIGEAFF. The CDR3, as DNA: TGTGCCAGCAGCGTAACAGGGGGCATAGGTGAAGCTTTCTTT.

The gene calls are TRBV5-4 and TRBJ1-1, with a weak D call TRBD1 (6 bases). Germline V lookup: CDR1 SGHNT, CDR2 YYREEE (reference sequence). This CDR3 contains 14 residues. Trimming pared 0 bases from V and 11 bases from J, leaving 17 bases between. The CDR3 spells CASSLGDRSPRAFF. The CDR3 DNA follows: TGTGCCAGCAGCTTGGGCGACAGGTCGCCTAGGGCTTTCTTT.

This clone was seen only once. The rearrangement joins TRBV19 to TRBJ2-1; 8 bases align to TRBD2. After removal of 7 bases from V and 4 bases from J, the junction contained 6 bases not matched to a gene. This CDR3 region has 14 residues. Germline V CDR1 and CDR2: LNHDA, SQIVND (reference sequence). This CDR3 is CASTPSGGYNEQFF. DNA of the CDR3: TGTGCCAGTACCCCCAGCGGGGGTTACAATGAGCAGTTCTTC.

The chain couples TRBV23-1 to TRBJ2-3; TRBD2 matches 8 bases. TRBV23-1 is designated an ORF whose function remains uncertain. V was pared by 2 bases and J by 1 base, with 17 bases of the junction left unmatched. The CDR3 runs 20 residues. CDR3 protein: CASSQTTVGLAGPRTDTQYF. As DNA, the CDR3 is TGCGCCAGCAGTCAAACTACAGTTGGGTTAGCGGGGCCGCGCACAGATACGCAGTATTTT.

This chain links TRBV28 with TRBJ1-6, with a tentative D call TRBD1 (5 bases). The germline gives CDR1 MDHEN, CDR2 SYDVKM. Trimming left V 10 bases short and J 9 bases short, with 16 bases between. This CDR3 contains 13 residues. The CDR3 spells CATLAGLVSPLHF. Written as DNA, the CDR3 is TGTGCCACCTTAGCAGGGTTGGTTTCACCCCTCCACTTT.

J is TRBJ2-3 and V is TRBV4-2; 9 nucleotides agree with TRBD1. CDR1 is LGHNA and CDR2 is YNFKEQ in the germline V gene. V gave up 4 bases and J gave up 0 bases; unmatched junction bases: 8. This CDR3 spans 17 amino acids. DNA of the CDR3: TGTGCCAGCAGCCCACACTGGACAGGGGTAAGCACAGATACGCAGTATTTT. This sequence encodes CASSPHWTGVSTDTQYF.

The V call is TRBV5-8, the J call TRBJ2-7, with a tentative D call TRBD1 (6 bases). The ends were cut back, 5 bases at V and 3 bases at J, with 12 bases in the middle. Germline CDR1 reads SGHTS; CDR2 reads YDEGEE. The CDR3 covers 13 residues. Here the CDR3 DNA reads TGTGCCAGCAGTTCAGAAGGGGGCTACGAGCAGTACGTC. Protein: CASSSEGGYEQYV.

The chain couples TRBV6-4 to TRBJ1-6, with unresolved D. Germline V gives CDR1 MRHNA, CDR2 SNTAGT. The CDR3 has 10 amino acids. V lost 6 bases and J lost 13, with 7 bases in between. The CDR3 here is CASRVSPLHF. The CDR3 nucleotides read TGTGCCAGCAGGGTTTCGCCCCTCCACTTT.

The rearrangement links TRBV4-2 to TRBJ1-2; 8 nucleotides align to TRBD1. With V trimmed by 2 bases and J by 0 bases, 14 bases remained unmatched. This CDR3 has 19 residues. Germline V gene lookup returns CDR1 LGHNA and CDR2 YNFKEQ. CDR3 bases: TGTGCCAGCAGCCAACTGATCGAAAAACGGACAGGGCCTAACTATGGCTACACCTTC. Protein product: CASSQLIEKRTGPNYGYTF.

This sequence joins TRBV21-1 and TRBJ2-4; TRBD1, the table's D call, lacks a check against the DNA. TRBV21-1 is an annotated pseudogene. This CDR3 is 17 amino acids long. In DNA, the CDR3 is TGTGCCAGCAGCACCGCCGGGACAGGGGTTGCCAAAAACATTCAGTACTTC. Translated: CASSTAGTGVAKNIQYF.

CDR3 nucleotide sequence: TGTGCCAGCAGTTCCGGGGTACGGGGGGCCCCGTATGGCTACACCTTC. It is translated as CASSSGVRGAPYGYTF. The chain employs TRBV28 and TRBJ1-2, with a weak D call TRBD1 (6 bases). V lost 4 bases and J lost 5, with 20 bases in between. CDR1 is MDHEN and CDR2 is SYDVKM in the germline V gene. The CDR3 totals 16 residues.

The CDR3 nucleotides are TGTGCCAGCAGTATACGACAAGAGGGGAACTATGGCTACACCTTC. Translation gives CASSIRQEGNYGYTF. This chain joins TRBV6-5 and TRBJ1-2; tentatively, D is TRBD1 (5 bases). The CDR3 loop spans 15 amino acids. Per germline, CDR1 MNHEY and CDR2 SVGAGI. V lost 5 bases, J lost 2 bases, and 15 bases lay in between.

The chain carries TRBV20-1 and TRBJ1-2; possibly TRBD1 for D (5 bases). V gave up 3 bases and J gave up 4 bases, with 12 bases separating them. The CDR3 has 13 amino acids. The germline V gene encodes CDR1 DFQATT and CDR2 SNEGSKA (reference sequence). This chain's CDR3 is CSASSGRSYGYTF. The CDR3 nucleotides read TGCAGTGCTAGTTCGGGGCGCAGCTATGGCTACACCTTC.

Notes on this clone: A read error may produce the germline difference seen at one junction end. The chain uses TRBV4-1 and TRBJ2-7; D assignment may be TRBD1 or TRBD2 (5 bases each). This CDR3 spans 15 amino acids. Germline CDR1 reads MGHRA; CDR2 reads YSYEKL. CDR3 in DNA: TGCGCCAGCAGCCTTAACCCCGGGACCTCCTGCGAGCAGTACTTC. Encoded protein: CASSLNPGTSCEQYF.

This clone is a singleton in its sample. The chain links TRBV3-1 (or the pseudogene TRBV3-2) to TRBJ1-5; D unclear. The CDR3 has 15 residues. V was pared by 1 base and J by 0 bases, with 7 bases between. Germline V gene data show CDR1 as LGHDT and CDR2 as YNNKEL (reference sequence). The DNA for the CDR3 is TGTGCCAGCAGCCAAGTGCTCGATAGCAATCAGCCCCAGCATTTT. It encodes CASSQVLDSNQPQHF.

The chain employs TRBV3-1 (or the pseudogene TRBV3-2) and TRBJ1-2; tentatively, D is TRBD1 (6 bases). Per germline, CDR1 LGHDT and CDR2 YNNKEL (reference sequence). The CDR3 loop spans 16 amino acids. V gave up 4 bases and J gave up 1 base, with 16 bases separating them. Here the CDR3 reads CASSRIQGRGNYGYTF. The CDR3 nucleotides are TGTGCCAGCAGCCGTATACAGGGAAGGGGTAACTATGGCTACACCTTC.

The V call is TRBV2, the J call TRBJ1-5; a weak D match, TRBD1 (6 bases). Germline V lookup: CDR1 SNHLY, CDR2 FYNNEI. The CDR3 contains 14 residues. With 3 bases removed from V and 6 bases from J, the gap between germline ends came to 12 bases. CDR3 loop: CASSDRGVGQPQHF. The DNA of the CDR3 is TGTGCCAGCAGTGATAGGGGGGTCGGTCAGCCCCAGCATTTT. The whole variable domain, remainder taken from reference TRBV2 and TRBJ1-5, is EPEVTQTPSHQVTQMGQEVILRCVPISNHLYFYWYRQILGQKVEFLVSFYNNEISEKSEIFDDQFSVERPDGSNFTLKIRSTKLEDSAMYFCASSDRGVGQPQHFGDGTRLSIL.

This clone was counted between two and nine times. V usage is TRBV7-3 and J usage is TRBJ1-5; D is ambiguous. Trimming took off 5 bases at V and 6 bases at J, with 14 bases between the two ends. Germline V gives CDR1 SGHTA, CDR2 FQGTGA. The CDR3 has 14 amino acids. For the CDR3, the DNA is TGTGCCAGCAGCCCCACCGGGGTGGGTCAGCCCCAGCATTTT. It encodes CASSPTGVGQPQHF.

The chain couples TRBV6-5 to TRBJ1-3, with D unclear. Deletions cut 11 bases from V and 4 bases from J, with 15 bases between. In germline, CDR1 is MNHEY, CDR2 SVGAGI. The CDR3 is 13 residues long. Here the CDR3 reads CAVGVLGGNTIYF. The CDR3 coding sequence is TGTGCCGTTGGGGTCTTGGGGGGAAACACCATATATTTT.

This chain uses TRBV10-2 with TRBJ2-1; 8 nucleotides match TRBD2. In germline, CDR1 is WSHSY, CDR2 SAAADI. The length of the CDR3 is 15 residues. V shed 4 bases and J 0 bases; nucleotides not matched to a gene: 2. The CDR3 protein is CASSASGGSYNEQFF. CDR3 in DNA: TGCGCCAGCAGTGCCAGCGGGGGCTCCTACAATGAGCAGTTCTTC.

V is TRBV27 and J is TRBJ2-7, with D perhaps matching TRBD1 (5 bases). Germline lookup yields CDR1 MNHEY and CDR2 SMNVEV (reference sequence). This CDR3 region has 15 residues. V was shortened by 2 bases and J by 0 bases, with 11 bases between the two germline ends. Written as DNA, the CDR3 is TGTGCCAGCAGTTTAAAGGGGCATAGCTCCTACGAGCAGTACGTC. This encodes CASSLKGHSSYEQYV.

The V gene is TRBV7-9, the J gene TRBJ2-7; D is uncertain. Per germline, CDR1 SEHNR and CDR2 FQNEAQ (reference sequence). V was trimmed by 4 bases and J by 5 bases, leaving 15 bases between them. This CDR3 has 14 amino acids. CDR3 protein: CASSSGNALDEQYF. The CDR3 region has the DNA TGTGCCAGCAGCTCCGGCAACGCCCTCGACGAGCAGTACTTC.

The rearrangement links TRBV9 to TRBJ1-1, with a tentative D call TRBD1 (5 bases). Trimming left V 2 bases short and J 4 bases short, with 15 bases between. The CDR3 extends over 15 amino acids. Germline assignment: CDR1 SGDLS and CDR2 YYNGEE. CDR3 region: CASSVTSGVGTEAFF. The DNA of the CDR3 is TGTGCCAGCAGCGTCACTTCGGGGGTAGGCACTGAAGCTTTCTTT.

The V and J genes are TRBV27 and TRBJ2-2; unclear D gene. The germline V gene encodes CDR1 MNHEY and CDR2 SMNVEV (reference sequence). V lost 5 bases, J lost 4 bases, and 2 bases lay in between. The length of the CDR3 is 11 residues. CDR3 protein: CASSATGELFF. The CDR3 DNA follows: TGTGCCAGCAGTGCCACCGGGGAGCTGTTTTTT.